The 20 T cell receptor beta chains below were found in one sample sequenced in a study of CD8+CD57+ T cells in acquired aplastic anemia (dated by TCRdb to 2016 to 2018). TCRdb records Illumina HiSeq 2000 as the sequencer. Profiling of TCR beta VDJ combinations and CDR3 sequences used genomic DNA as the template. In-frame beta chains were kept once TCRdb had trimmed the public reads at Q25 with fastp and called clones with MiXCR. All rows with the same CDR3 protein become a single entry with the most common DNA and genes. The sample table records roughly 190,000 distinct CDR3 sequences; less than 70% of these occur just once. The top ten constitute 16% of the sample. The sample comprised sorted CD4+, CD8+, or CD8+CD57+ T cells (not recorded which) from PBMCs. The receptor source for this set is a human donor in good health, serving as a control.

This clonotype came up many times. This chain connects TRBV5-8 to TRBJ2-5, with no clear D. Germline loops: CDR1 SGHTS, CDR2 YDEGEE. This CDR3 has 12 residues. The V end was cut by 0 bases, the J end by 5 bases, with 5 bases between. CDR3 residues: CASSLGRETQYF. The DNA of the CDR3 is TGTGCCAGCAGCTTGGGTCGGGAGACCCAGTACTTC.

V and J are TRBV19 and TRBJ2-3; 9 positions agree with TRBD1. Germline loops: CDR1 LNHDA, CDR2 SQIVND (reference sequence). The CDR3 covers 14 residues. Unmatched junction bases numbered 2, after V lost 3 bases and J lost 4 bases. The CDR3 here is CASSMRQGADTQYF. CDR3 in DNA: TGTGCCAGTAGTATGCGACAGGGGGCAGATACGCAGTATTTT.

This clonotype occurred a few times. The CDR3 spells CASSPTLRNSPLHF. In DNA, the CDR3 is TGTGCCAGCAGCCCAACTCTCCGGAATTCACCCCTCCACTTT. The chain combines TRBV7-9 with TRBJ1-6; D is unclear. Germline V CDR1 and CDR2: SEHNR, FQNEAQ (reference sequence). CDR3 length: 14 amino acids. V lost 5 bases, J lost 7 bases, and 12 bases lay in between.

The genes are TRBV20-1 and TRBJ2-7, with 10 positions matching TRBD2. J gave up 6 bases and V 2 bases, and 4 bases lay outside the gene matches. This CDR3 has 13 residues. Germline CDR1 DFQATT, CDR2 SNEGSKA (reference sequence). The CDR3, as DNA: TGCAGTGCTAGAAGCGGGGGGGCGAGCGAGCAGTACTTC. Amino acid sequence: CSARSGGASEQYF.

The V gene is TRBV5-4, the J gene TRBJ1-2; D unresolved. The CDR3 has 14 amino acids. V was shortened by 0 bases and J by 2 bases, with 8 bases between the two germline ends. Germline lookup yields CDR1 SGHNT and CDR2 YYREEE (reference sequence). The CDR3 nucleotides read TGTGCCAGCAGCTTGGGGGTGGGGAACTATGGCTACACCTTC. As protein: CASSLGVGNYGYTF.

This clonotype was seen a few times. This sequence joins TRBV7-9 and TRBJ2-5, with D maybe TRBD2 (5 bases). Germline CDR1 SEHNR, CDR2 FQNEAQ (reference sequence). Trimming pared 7 bases from V and 5 bases from J, leaving 11 bases between. This CDR3 spans 12 amino acids. The DNA for the CDR3 is TGTGCCAGCACCCATACGGGGGAGACCCAGTACTTC. Protein sequence: CASTHTGETQYF. The whole variable domain, remainder taken from reference TRBV7-9 and TRBJ2-5, is DTGVSQNPRHKITKRGQNVTFRCDPISEHNRLYWYRQTLGQGPEFLTYFQNEAQLEKSRLLSDRFSAERPKGSFSTLEIQRTEQGDSAMYLCASTHTGETQYFGPGTRLLVL.

The J gene is TRBJ2-5, the V gene TRBV12-3 or TRBV12-4, with D possibly matching TRBD1 (5 bases). The CDR3 extends over 16 amino acids. V shed 2 bases and J shed 5 bases, with 18 bases lying between them. The CDR3 sequence: CASSLSGRAMGETQYF. CDR3 coding DNA: TGTGCCAGCAGTTTAAGTGGCAGGGCAATGGGGGAGACCCAGTACTTC.

This clonotype was observed many times. The V call is TRBV20-1, the J call TRBJ2-2, with a tentative D call TRBD2 (5 bases). Germline CDR1 DFQATT, CDR2 SNEGSKA (reference sequence). The CDR3 contains 15 residues. Trimming stripped 6 bases from V and 3 bases from J, with 17 bases between. The CDR3 protein is CSAPLARIDTGELFF. The CDR3 DNA reads as TGCAGTGCCCCTCTAGCTCGCATAGACACCGGGGAGCTGTTTTTT.

This clonotype was counted ten times or more. The chain employs TRBV2 and TRBJ1-5; D unclear. Looked up from germline, CDR1 is SNHLY and CDR2 is FYNNEI. V gave up 3 bases and J gave up 5 bases, with 8 bases separating them. The CDR3 extends over 13 amino acids. Here the CDR3 reads CASSDAGYQPQHF. The CDR3 bases are TGTGCCAGCAGTGATGCAGGTTATCAGCCCCAGCATTTT. Complete variable domain (other parts from reference TRBV2 and TRBJ1-5): EPEVTQTPSHQVTQMGQEVILRCVPISNHLYFYWYRQILGQKVEFLVSFYNNEISEKSEIFDDQFSVERPDGSNFTLKIRSTKLEDSAMYFCASSDAGYQPQHFGDGTRLSIL.

This clonotype occurred many times. This chain uses TRBV19 with TRBJ2-1; TRBD1 is a possible D gene (5 bases). There are 17 residues in the CDR3. V dropped 7 bases and J dropped 2 bases, with 21 bases sitting between them. Germline-derived CDR1 and CDR2 are LNHDA and SQIVND (reference sequence). CDR3 protein: CASTPRTPGKTYNEQFF. As DNA, the CDR3 is TGTGCCAGTACCCCACGTACTCCAGGGAAGACCTACAATGAGCAGTTCTTC.

With respect to this clonotype: This may be a read error: a much more frequent sequence differs by one nucleotide. V is TRBV6-2 or TRBV6-3 and J is TRBJ2-7; D is unresolved. Trimming took off 5 bases at V and 7 bases at J, with 9 bases between the two ends. The CDR3 covers 11 residues. Germline V gene sequence: CDR1 MNHEY, CDR2 SVGEGT. DNA for the CDR3: TGTGCCAGCAGTGGATCATTGGAGCAGTACTTC. It specifies CASSGSLEQYF.

The table lists this clonotype with many counts. CDR3 nucleotide sequence: TGCAGTGCTAGAGGTGGGGGAGAGACCCAGTACTTC. It specifies CSARGGGETQYF. The rearrangement links TRBV20-1 to TRBJ2-5; D might be TRBD1 or TRBD2, each matching 5 bases. The V and J ends lost 1 base and 4 bases respectively, with 7 bases between them. Germline CDR1 reads DFQATT; CDR2 reads SNEGSKA (reference sequence). The CDR3 totals 12 residues.

This rearrangement joins TRBV9 to TRBJ2-1; possible D gene TRBD2, 6 bases. Germline loops: CDR1 SGDLS, CDR2 YYNGEE. V was pared by 1 base and J by 4 bases, with 12 bases between. The CDR3 sequence is 15 residues long. CDR3 amino acids: CASSVLGGEYNEQFF. The CDR3 bases are TGTGCCAGCAGCGTATTAGGCGGGGAATACAATGAGCAGTTCTTC.

The sample holds one count of this clonotype. The chain is built from TRBV20-1 and TRBJ2-3; 12 bases map to TRBD2. Germline trimming cut 0 bases from V and 1 base from J; bases unmatched to any gene: 8. Germline V lookup: CDR1 DFQATT, CDR2 SNEGSKA (reference sequence). This CDR3 comprises 18 residues. CDR3 in DNA: TGCAGTGCTAGAGATCCGGGGGCTAGCGGGGGGGGCACAGATACGCAGTATTTT. It specifies CSARDPGASGGGTDTQYF.

The chain uses TRBV12-3 or TRBV12-4 and TRBJ1-6; tentatively, D is TRBD1 (5 bases). The V end was cut by 7 bases, the J end by 7 bases, with 5 bases between. The CDR3 totals 11 residues. The CDR3 region is CASKGNSPLHF. CDR3 sequence (DNA): TGTGCCAGCAAGGGGAATTCACCCCTCCACTTT.

This clonotype occurred a few times. This chain connects TRBV12-3 or TRBV12-4 to TRBJ2-7; D gene uncertain. This CDR3 spans 11 amino acids. V lost 5 bases and J 7 bases, leaving 9 bases between the germline ends. This CDR3 is CASSPSVEQYF. The CDR3 DNA follows: TGTGCCAGCAGTCCCAGTGTGGAGCAGTACTTC.

This clonotype was detected many times. This rearrangement joins TRBV15 to TRBJ2-7; the D gene is possibly TRBD1 (6 bases). CDR1 and CDR2 from the germline V gene are LNHNV and YYDKDF (reference sequence). Trimming removed 1 base from V and 3 bases from J, with 10 bases in between. The length of the CDR3 is 14 residues. The CDR3 here is CATSRAGTNYEQYF. For the CDR3, the DNA is TGTGCCACCAGCAGAGCAGGGACAAACTACGAGCAGTACTTC.

As concerns this clonotype: This likely comes from a read error, as the CDR3 has no conserved phenylalanine or tryptophan at its end. The V call is TRBV29-1, the J call TRBJ1-1; D gene unclear. Germline CDR1 is SQVTM and CDR2 is ANQGSEA. CDR3 length: 13 amino acids. CDR3 bases: TGCAGCGTTGCAGGTAGAATGAACACTGAGGCTTTCCTT. Protein product: CSVAGRMNTEAFL.

This clonotype was seen at least ten times. V is TRBV9 and J is TRBJ1-3, with unresolved D. The CDR3 has 15 residues. The V gene lost 0 bases and the J gene lost 3 bases, with 10 bases spanning the gap. The V gene's germline CDR1 is SGDLS and CDR2 YYNGEE. CDR3 sequence reads: CASSVGGGDGNTIYF. CDR3 DNA: TGTGCCAGCAGCGTAGGGGGTGGAGATGGAAACACCATATATTTT.

In this sample, this clonotype turned up many times. J is TRBJ1-5 and V is TRBV19, with D perhaps TRBD1 (5 bases). This CDR3 has 15 amino acids. The V and J ends lost 6 bases and 2 bases respectively, with 14 bases between them. The germline V gene encodes CDR1 LNHDA and CDR2 SQIVND (reference sequence). The CDR3 region is CASRRGDVGNQPQHF. The CDR3 DNA is TGTGCCAGTAGACGAGGGGATGTCGGCAATCAGCCCCAGCATTTT.